The rows below give T cell receptor beta chains drawn from one sample of a study of blood T cell repertoires in COVID-19. TCRdb's table, derived via immunoSEQ multiplex PCR, lists solely in-frame clones and lacks some. Of about 100,000 clones listed, 85% are singletons. Sequences were obtained from peripheral blood. These receptor sequences come from a man between 45 and 60 years old with active or convalescent COVID-19. Both conserved end residues are part of each CDR3. Fields, in order: V gene, D gene, clone size, J gene, CDR3 protein, CDR3 DNA. The D gene is left open where the match is weak. Some rows have no size entry. The others give once, few or many, or a class for an expanded clone.

V gene: TRBV29-1
D gene: NA
clone size: NA
J gene: TRBJ2-1
CDR3 protein: CSVAGSALRSYNEQFF
CDR3 DNA: TGCAGCGTTGCAGGTAGCGCCCTTAGATCTTACAATGAGCAGTTCTTC

V gene: TRBV27
D gene: NA
clone size: NA
J gene: TRBJ2-7
CDR3 protein: CAHRPSQRLYSYEQYF
CDR3 DNA: TGTGCCCATCGACCTTCGCAGCGGCTATACTCCTACGAGCAGTACTTC

V gene: TRBV5-1
D gene: TRBD1
clone size: few
J gene: TRBJ1-1
CDR3 protein: CASSLGQGGTEAFF
CDR3 DNA: TGCGCCAGCAGCTTGGGACAGGGAGGCACTGAAGCTTTCTTT

V gene: TRBV24-1
D gene: TRBD2
clone size: NA
J gene: TRBJ2-1
CDR3 protein: CATSDLSSGRGNEQFF
CDR3 DNA: TGTGCCACCAGTGACTTAAGTAGCGGGAGGGGCAATGAGCAGTTCTTC

V gene: TRBV5-8
D gene: NA
clone size: NA
J gene: TRBJ2-7
CDR3 protein: CASSIKGEYEQYF
CDR3 DNA: TGTGCCAGCAGCATCAAGGGGGAGTACGAGCAGTACTTC

V gene: TRBV2
D gene: NA
clone size: NA
J gene: TRBJ2-3
CDR3 protein: CASSSSPDTQYF
CDR3 DNA: TGTGCCAGCAGCTCCAGTCCAGATACGCAGTATTTT

V gene: TRBV3-1/TRBV3-2
D gene: NA
clone size: NA
J gene: TRBJ2-7
CDR3 protein: CASSPMGSEQYF
CDR3 DNA: TGTGCCAGCAGCCCCATGGGGAGTGAGCAGTACTTC

V gene: TRBV30
D gene: NA
clone size: NA
J gene: TRBJ1-2
CDR3 protein: CAWSTGNGYTF
CDR3 DNA: TGTGCCTGGAGCACAGGGAATGGCTACACCTTC

V gene: TRBV29-1
D gene: TRBD1
clone size: NA
J gene: TRBJ2-1
CDR3 protein: CSLSPGTGGLNEQFF
CDR3 DNA: TGCAGCCTCTCGCCCGGGACAGGGGGCTTGAATGAGCAGTTCTTC

V gene: TRBV29-1
D gene: NA
clone size: NA
J gene: TRBJ2-3
CDR3 protein: CSVVSVTDTQYF
CDR3 DNA: TGCAGCGTTGTGTCCGTGACAGATACGCAGTATTTT

V gene: TRBV11-2
D gene: NA
clone size: NA
J gene: TRBJ1-1
CDR3 protein: CASSPSGGGTEAFF
CDR3 DNA: TGTGCCAGCAGCCCCTCGGGGGGTGGAACTGAAGCTTTCTTT

V gene: TRBV5-1
D gene: TRBD1
clone size: NA
J gene: TRBJ1-2
CDR3 protein: CASSPGQGGYGYTF
CDR3 DNA: TGCGCCAGCAGCCCCGGACAGGGCGGTTATGGCTACACCTTC

V gene: TRBV11-3
D gene: TRBD1
clone size: NA
J gene: TRBJ1-1
CDR3 protein: CASSPGQGSTEAFF
CDR3 DNA: TGTGCCAGCAGCCCGGGACAGGGGAGCACTGAAGCTTTCTTT

V gene: TRBV7-2
D gene: TRBD1
clone size: NA
J gene: TRBJ1-2
CDR3 protein: CASVDRGQGGYGYTF
CDR3 DNA: TGTGCCAGCGTTGACAGGGGGCAGGGAGGTTATGGCTACACCTTC

V gene: TRBV9
D gene: TRBD1
clone size: NA
J gene: TRBJ1-2
CDR3 protein: CASSPTGSHGYTF
CDR3 DNA: TGTGCCAGCAGCCCGACAGGGTCTCATGGCTACACCTTC

V gene: TRBV5-1
D gene: TRBD2
clone size: NA
J gene: TRBJ2-7
CDR3 protein: CASSLVSSGSLEQYF
CDR3 DNA: TGCGCCAGCAGCTTGGTGTCTAGCGGGAGTCTCGAGCAGTACTTC

V gene: TRBV3-1/TRBV3-2
D gene: NA
clone size: NA
J gene: TRBJ2-7
CDR3 protein: CASSQGRGNSYEQYF
CDR3 DNA: TGTGCCAGCAGCCAAGGTCGGGGAAACTCCTACGAGCAGTACTTC

V gene: TRBV19
D gene: NA
clone size: NA
J gene: TRBJ1-4
CDR3 protein: CASSARIATNEKLFF
CDR3 DNA: TGTGCCAGTAGTGCCCGCATAGCAACTAATGAAAAACTGTTTTTT

V gene: TRBV14
D gene: NA
clone size: NA
J gene: TRBJ2-7
CDR3 protein: CASSRYRDLRFEQYF
CDR3 DNA: TGTGCCAGCAGCCGTTACAGGGATTTGCGGTTCGAGCAGTACTTC

V gene: TRBV9
D gene: NA
clone size: few
J gene: TRBJ2-7
CDR3 protein: CASSVDGQGIYEQYF
CDR3 DNA: TGTGCCAGCAGCGTAGATGGTCAGGGTATCTACGAGCAGTACTTC

V gene: TRBV7-2
D gene: TRBD1
clone size: few
J gene: TRBJ2-7
CDR3 protein: CASSLRRDRGNYEQYF
CDR3 DNA: TGTGCCAGCAGCCTGCGGAGGGACAGGGGGAACTACGAGCAGTACTTC

V gene: TRBV4-1
D gene: TRBD2
clone size: NA
J gene: TRBJ2-2
CDR3 protein: CASSQEGGGTSGIITGELFF
CDR3 DNA: TGCGCCAGCAGCCAAGAGGGCGGTGGGACTAGCGGGATTATCACCGGGGAGCTGTTTTTT

V gene: TRBV14
D gene: TRBD2
clone size: NA
J gene: TRBJ2-1
CDR3 protein: CASSQVAGVSSEQFF
CDR3 DNA: TGTGCCAGCAGCCAAGTAGCGGGAGTCAGTAGTGAGCAGTTCTTC

V gene: TRBV25-1
D gene: TRBD1
clone size: once
J gene: TRBJ1-3
CDR3 protein: CASSDPGTGSGNTIYF
CDR3 DNA: TGTGCCAGCAGTGACCCCGGGACAGGCTCTGGAAACACCATATATTTT

V gene: TRBV19
D gene: NA
clone size: NA
J gene: TRBJ2-3
CDR3 protein: CASGVQALDTQYF
CDR3 DNA: TGTGCCAGTGGCGTGCAGGCCTTAGATACGCAGTATTTT

V gene: TRBV19
D gene: TRBD1
clone size: NA
J gene: TRBJ1-2
CDR3 protein: CASTETTGRIYGYTF
CDR3 DNA: TGTGCCAGTACTGAAACGACAGGGAGGATCTATGGCTACACCTTC

V gene: TRBV5-6
D gene: NA
clone size: NA
J gene: TRBJ2-1
CDR3 protein: CASTFGPSARNEQFF
CDR3 DNA: TGTGCCAGCACCTTCGGCCCATCAGCGAGGAATGAGCAGTTCTTC

V gene: TRBV4-1
D gene: NA
clone size: NA
J gene: TRBJ1-1
CDR3 protein: CASSQDRTASRPEAFF
CDR3 DNA: TGCGCCAGCAGCCAAGATCGGACAGCGTCTAGGCCTGAAGCTTTCTTT

V gene: TRBV30
D gene: NA
clone size: once
J gene: TRBJ1-6
CDR3 protein: CASRPPNSPLHF
CDR3 DNA: TGTGCCTCCAGGCCCCCGAATTCACCCCTCCACTTT